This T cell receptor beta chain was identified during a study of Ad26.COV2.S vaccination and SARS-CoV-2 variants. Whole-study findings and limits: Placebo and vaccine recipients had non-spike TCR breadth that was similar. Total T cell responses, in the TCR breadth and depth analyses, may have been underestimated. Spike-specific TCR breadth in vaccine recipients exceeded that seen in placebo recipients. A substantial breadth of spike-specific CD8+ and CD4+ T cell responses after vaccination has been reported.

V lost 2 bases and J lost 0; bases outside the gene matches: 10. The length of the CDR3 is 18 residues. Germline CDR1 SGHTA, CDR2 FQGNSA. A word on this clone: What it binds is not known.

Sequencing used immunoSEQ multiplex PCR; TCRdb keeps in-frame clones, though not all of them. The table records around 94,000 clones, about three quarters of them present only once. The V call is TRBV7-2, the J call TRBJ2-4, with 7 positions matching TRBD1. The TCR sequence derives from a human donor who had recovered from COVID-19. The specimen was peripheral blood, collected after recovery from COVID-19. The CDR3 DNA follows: TGTGCCAGCAGCTTATCGCTAGGGGGCTCCCTAGCCAAAAACATTCAGTACTTC. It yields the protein CASSLSLGGSLAKNIQYF.